The rows below give T cell receptor beta chains drawn from one sample of a study of post-analysis software for immune sequencing data. TCRdb reprocessed the PCR reads with MiXCR, giving one entry per CDR3 protein. The data contain roughly 150,000 distinct CDR3 sequences, 35% to 40% of them seen just once; the ten biggest clones take up under 30%. This sample comprised blood, obtained after autologous hematopoietic stem cell transplantation. These receptors all come from a girl between 10 and 17 years old with multiple sclerosis. CDR3s include the opening cysteine and the closing phenylalanine or tryptophan. D genes are given only for firm matches. Size is omitted from some rows. Given values are once, few, many or a class for expanded clones.

J	V	size	D	DNA	CDR3
TRBJ1-2	TRBV6-1	many	TRBD1	TGTGCCAGCAGTGATGAGTGGACAGGGGTGAACTATGGCTACACCTTC	CASSDEWTGVNYGYTF
TRBJ2-5	TRBV7-7	.	TRBD1	TGTGCTAGCAGCTTCGACAGGGTAGAGACCCAGTACTTC	CASSFDRVETQYF
TRBJ2-7	TRBV7-2	.	.	TGTGCCAGCAGCTCCCCAACAGCCGAGCAGTACTTC	CASSSPTAEQYF
TRBJ2-1	TRBV9	many	.	TGTGCCAGCAGCGTAGAAGGGGGCAATGAGCAGTTCTTC	CASSVEGGNEQFF
TRBJ1-1	TRBV12-3/TRBV12-4	.	TRBD1	TGTGCCACCTCCAGGGGGCGGACTGAAGCTTTCTTT	CATSRGRTEAFF
TRBJ2-1	TRBV29-1	few	.	TGCAGCGTGAGTGGACCCCATGAGCAGTTCTTC	CSVSGPHEQFF
TRBJ2-5	TRBV7-2	few	TRBD1	TGTGCCAGCAGCTTAGCGTCGGGGACAGGGCAAGAGACCCAGTACTTC	CASSLASGTGQETQYF
TRBJ2-3	TRBV27	few	.	TGTGCCAGTATGACGGGGGGCTTCACAGATACGCAGTATTTT	CASMTGGFTDTQYF
TRBJ1-5	TRBV27	.	TRBD1	TGTGCCAGCAGTTTAGAGGCAGGGGGCGCGGGCAATCAGCCCCAGCATTTT	CASSLEAGGAGNQPQHF
TRBJ1-1	TRBV7-9	.	.	TGTGCCAGCAGCCCAGGCGGGGTAGGAAGATACACTGAAGCTTTCTTT	CASSPGGVGRYTEAFF